This TCR beta chain was captured by sequencing in a study of regulatory T cells in long-lasting Graves disease (dated by TCRdb to the early 2020s). In terms of the full investigation: Patients with newly diagnosed Graves' disease had been on antithyroid drugs for under 3 months. A total of approximately 35 samples underwent TCR sequencing: roughly 13 from persistent and some 20 from newly diagnosed Graves' disease patients. The study was registered as a clinical trial and conducted in China. This study used TCR sequencing and RNA sequencing of peripheral blood to compare persistent Graves' disease patients against newly diagnosed Graves' disease patients. Study-wide findings and limitations: Because the primary lesion, thyroid tissue, could not be accessed, the study looked at peripheral blood alone. Preferential use of TRBV28, TRBJ1-2 and TRBJ2-5 was observed in persistent disease, whereas TRBV20-1 and TRBJ2-1 were favored in newly diagnosed disease. Only the TCR beta chain was sequenced and analyzed. A larger number of public clonotypes was shared among persistent patients (about 2,700) than among newly diagnosed patients (roughly 930). The small sample size was acknowledged by the authors as a limitation that may reduce accuracy. Lower TCR Shannon entropy and fewer highly expanded clones were observed in persistent Graves' disease patients than in newly diagnosed patients, which suggested clonal expansion.

Sample time point, as interpreted from the label and publication: newly diagnosed GD, antithyroid drugs for less than 3 months. For both TCR sequencing and RNA sequencing, RNA was extracted from PBMCs in TRIzol. The diagnosis of Graves' disease followed American Thyroid Association guidelines. Patients for the study were recruited at an endocrinology department in Xi'an, China. Each patient gave 9 to 10 milliliters of peripheral blood, collected in an EDTA anticoagulant tube. Ficoll Paque Plus density gradient separation was used to isolate PBMCs, and no further T cell sorting was done. An Agilent 2100 Bioanalyzer and agarose gel were used to assess RNA quality, and a NanoDrop 2000 was used to measure RNA concentration. Library prep was done by multiplex PCR. The sequencer listed for this sample is Illumina HiSeq 4000. CDR3 regions were amplified by Arm-PCR with iRepertoire HTBI primers to construct TCR beta libraries. Gel purification was performed on PCR products prior to sequencing. Per the authors' processing: Gene usage analysis of CDR3 amino acid clonotypes relied on the roughly 60 TRBV and around 13 TRBJ segments identified across samples. COPE and FqMerger were used to merge filtered high-quality paired reads into contigs. BLAST was used to align contigs to IMGT TRBV, TRBD and TRBJ reference genes, with CDR3 defined following IMGT. Clonotypes above 0.1% frequency were classified as highly expanded clones. Shannon entropy was used to measure repertoire diversity, and the Gini coefficient was used to measure V-J evenness. Clonotypes shared by more than one individual were considered public. TCRdb passed the public sequencing reads through fastp at Q25 and MiXCR, retaining productive beta sequences. Each entry is one CDR3 protein sequence, shown with its most common DNA and genes. TCRdb, rather than the study authors, made the V and J calls. The sample includes 550,000 to 650,000 distinct CDR3 sequences, with 15% to 20% observed a single time. The ten largest clones take up more than 10% of the sample.

As regards this clonotype: Its antigen remains undetermined. Base-call qualities are not available, and no considerably larger clone is one nucleotide away.

Taken from cysteine to phenylalanine, the CDR3 has 14 residues. Of the read, only the CDR3 DNA is kept; its 42 bases are in frame from base 1. CDR1 MNHEY and CDR2 SMNVEV are derived from the germline V gene (reference sequence). The V end loses 8 bases and the J end loses 7 bases, and a stretch of 21 bases separates them. These data were likewise used in another study, on T cells in Graves' hyperthyroidism and ophthalmopathy. The other study reports the following: A patient counted as having stable Graves' hyperthyroidism if no progression to ophthalmopathy occurred over 18 months of follow-up. Hyperthyroidism patients were aged 18 to 65 years and newly diagnosed, with disease duration of less than 2 months. Exclusion was applied to patients with uncontrolled infections, other autoimmune diseases, pregnancy or lactation. Diagnoses relied on clinical symptoms, serum thyroxine and TRAb, thyroid ultrasound and orbital computed tomography. The TCR CDR3 was subjected to a first round of RT-PCR using the HTBI primer set and the Qiagen OneStep RT-PCR kit. Blood samples also contained most of the expanded thyroid clonotypes (frequency above 0.001), which suggests that blood repertoires may reflect thyroid immune responses. In cross-validation, a model built on a 13 V-J signature told ophthalmopathy apart from stable hyperthyroidism with 85% to 90% sensitivity and about 81% specificity, and in testing the same model reached 80%/75%. In validation, the model predicted progression to ophthalmopathy a median of about 6.5 months before onset, with around 70% sensitivity and 72.22% specificity. To identify distinguishing TCR V-J signatures, a discovery cohort of around 98 patients was used, comprising under 45 with Graves' ophthalmopathy and some 57 with stable Graves' hyperthyroidism. Whether ophthalmopathy could be predicted prospectively was tested in an independent validation cohort made up of under 20 hyperthyroidism patients plus 17 patients who later progressed to ophthalmopathy. For training and testing, the approximately 92 patients in the discovery cohort were randomly divided in a 7:3 ratio. The study also compared thyroid tissue and blood T-cell repertoires from 5 to 7 Graves' hyperthyroidism patients. After blood sampling, hyperthyroidism patients were treated with methimazole at a starting dose of 30 mg daily, and ophthalmopathy patients were treated with high-dose intravenous methylprednisolone. Libraries were constructed in a second round of multiplex PCR, after which size selection and purification were performed. The libraries were sequenced on an Illumina HiSeq2000 using paired-end 100 bp reads. SOAPnuke was used to process the raw data, removing reads that contained adapters or uncalled bases, had a mean Phred below 15, or lacked an exact match to the constant primer or identifier. COPE v1.2.5 was used to merge high-quality paired reads, and clonotypes were defined as unique nucleotide sequences. Clonotypes were aligned to IMGT TRBV, TRBD and TRBJ reference segments using MiTCR v1.1. The analysis was restricted to V-J combinations with a frequency above 0.0001, which together covered 99% to 99.2% of the repertoires. The TCS score was defined as the ratio of F50 (clonal expansion) to E x V (chaos), calculated using BLOSUM62-based TCRdist between CDR3 peptides within each V-J. Welch's t-statistics and random forest reduced roughly 530 V-J features to about 13, which were used in a naive Bayes classifier (R e1071). Sample size was not statistically predetermined, and investigators were not blinded to group allocation. According to the paper, TCR Vbeta CDR3 sequencing was carried out on around 140 peripheral blood samples, which came from fewer than 50 ophthalmopathy, around 75 hyperthyroidism and some 17 progressor patients.

The source is a man between 18 and 35 years old with Graves disease. Donor details come from another sample of the same person, matched by shared clones. The sample was peripheral blood mononuclear cells (PBMCs), taken at new diagnosis, from a patient treated with antithyroid drugs. This chain is built from TRBV27 and TRBJ2-7; the D region possibly corresponds to TRBD2 (5 bases align). The DNA sequence reads TGTGCCAGCGCCCCGGAGGCAGCGAGACCAGAGCAGTACTTC. Its translation is CASAPEAARPEQYF.